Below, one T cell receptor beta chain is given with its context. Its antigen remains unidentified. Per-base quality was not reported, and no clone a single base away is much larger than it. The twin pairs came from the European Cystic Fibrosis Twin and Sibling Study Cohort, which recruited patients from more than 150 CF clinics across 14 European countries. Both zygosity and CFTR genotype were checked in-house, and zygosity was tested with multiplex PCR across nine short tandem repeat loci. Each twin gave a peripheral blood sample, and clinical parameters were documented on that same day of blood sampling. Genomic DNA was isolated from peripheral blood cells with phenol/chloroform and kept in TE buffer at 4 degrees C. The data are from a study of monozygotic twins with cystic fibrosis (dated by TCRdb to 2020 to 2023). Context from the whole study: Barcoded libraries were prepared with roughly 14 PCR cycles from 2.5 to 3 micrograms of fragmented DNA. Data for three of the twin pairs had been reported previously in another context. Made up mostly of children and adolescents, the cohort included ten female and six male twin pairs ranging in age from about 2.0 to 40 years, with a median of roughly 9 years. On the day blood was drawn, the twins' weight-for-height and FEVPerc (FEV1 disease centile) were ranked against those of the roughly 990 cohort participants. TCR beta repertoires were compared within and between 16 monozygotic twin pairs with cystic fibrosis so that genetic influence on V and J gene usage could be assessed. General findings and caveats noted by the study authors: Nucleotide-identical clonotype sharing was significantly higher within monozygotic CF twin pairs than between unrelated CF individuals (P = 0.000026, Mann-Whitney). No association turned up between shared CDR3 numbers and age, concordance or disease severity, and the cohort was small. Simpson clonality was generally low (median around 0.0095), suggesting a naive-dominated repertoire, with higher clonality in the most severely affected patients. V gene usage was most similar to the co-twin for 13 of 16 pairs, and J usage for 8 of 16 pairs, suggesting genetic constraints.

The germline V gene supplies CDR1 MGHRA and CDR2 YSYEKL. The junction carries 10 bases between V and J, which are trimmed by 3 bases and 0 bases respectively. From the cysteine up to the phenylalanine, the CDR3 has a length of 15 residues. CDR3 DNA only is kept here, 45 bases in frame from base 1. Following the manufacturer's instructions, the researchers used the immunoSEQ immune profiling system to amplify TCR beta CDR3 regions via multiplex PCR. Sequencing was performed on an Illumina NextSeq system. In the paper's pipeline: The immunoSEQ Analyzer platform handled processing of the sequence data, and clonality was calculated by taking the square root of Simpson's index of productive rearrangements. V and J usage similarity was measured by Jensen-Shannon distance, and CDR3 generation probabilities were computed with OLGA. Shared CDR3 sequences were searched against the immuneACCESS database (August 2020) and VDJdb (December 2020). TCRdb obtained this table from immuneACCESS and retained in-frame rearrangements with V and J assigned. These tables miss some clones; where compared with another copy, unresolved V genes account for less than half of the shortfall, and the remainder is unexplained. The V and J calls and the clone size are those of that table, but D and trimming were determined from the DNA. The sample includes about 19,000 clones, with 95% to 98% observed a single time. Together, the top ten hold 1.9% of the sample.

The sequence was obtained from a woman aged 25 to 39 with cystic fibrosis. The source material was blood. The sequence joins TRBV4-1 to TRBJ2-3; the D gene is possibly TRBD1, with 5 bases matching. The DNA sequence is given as TGCGCCAGCAGCCACGCGCAGGGAAGCACAGATACGCAGTATTTT. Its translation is CASSHAQGSTDTQYF.